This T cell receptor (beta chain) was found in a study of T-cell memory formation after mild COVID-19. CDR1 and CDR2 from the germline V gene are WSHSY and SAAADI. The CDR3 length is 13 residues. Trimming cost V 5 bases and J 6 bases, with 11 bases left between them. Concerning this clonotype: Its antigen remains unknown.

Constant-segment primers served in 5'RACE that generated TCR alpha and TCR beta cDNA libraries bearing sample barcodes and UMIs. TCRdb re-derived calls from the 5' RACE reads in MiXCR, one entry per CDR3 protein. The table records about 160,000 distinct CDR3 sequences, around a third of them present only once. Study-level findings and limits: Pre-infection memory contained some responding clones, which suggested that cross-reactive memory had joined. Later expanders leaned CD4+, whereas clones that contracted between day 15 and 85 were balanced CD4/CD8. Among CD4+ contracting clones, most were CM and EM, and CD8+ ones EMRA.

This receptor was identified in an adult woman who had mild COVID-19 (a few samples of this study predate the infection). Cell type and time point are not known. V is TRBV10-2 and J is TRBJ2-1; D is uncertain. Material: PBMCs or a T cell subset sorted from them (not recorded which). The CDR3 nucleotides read TGCGCCAGCAGTCACGACCCCGCCAATGAGCAGTTCTTC. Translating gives CASSHDPANEQFF.